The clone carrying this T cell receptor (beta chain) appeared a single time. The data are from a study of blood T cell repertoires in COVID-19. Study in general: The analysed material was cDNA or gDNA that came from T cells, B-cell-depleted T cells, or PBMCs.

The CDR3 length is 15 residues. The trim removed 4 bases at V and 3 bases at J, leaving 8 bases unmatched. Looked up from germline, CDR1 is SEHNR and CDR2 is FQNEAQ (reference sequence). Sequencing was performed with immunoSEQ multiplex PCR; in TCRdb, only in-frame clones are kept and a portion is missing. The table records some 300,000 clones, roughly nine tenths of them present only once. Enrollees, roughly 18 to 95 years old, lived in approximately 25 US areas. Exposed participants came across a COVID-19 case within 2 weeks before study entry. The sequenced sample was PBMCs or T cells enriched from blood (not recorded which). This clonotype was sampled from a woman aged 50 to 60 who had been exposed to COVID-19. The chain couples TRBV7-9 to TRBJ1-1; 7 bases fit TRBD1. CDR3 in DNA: TGTGCCAGCAGCTGGGACAGTCCCACGGACACTGAAGCTTTCTTT. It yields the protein CASSWDSPTDTEAFF.